This T cell receptor (beta chain) is drawn from a study of beta chain features in type 1 diabetes. Study-level results: The study found moderately but significantly shorter TCRB CDR3s in all four CD4+ subsets of Type 1 diabetes patients. Compared to healthy donors, patients appeared to have naive, central memory and Treg TCRB repertoires that were more alike. A PCR bias possibly favoring shorter templates would apply equally to patients and controls.

Trimming pared 6 bases from V and 6 bases from J, leaving 15 bases between. CDR1 and CDR2 (germline): SEHNR, FQNEAQ (reference sequence). The CDR3 runs 13 residues. Post-sort purity exceeded 95% for all sorted populations. Comments on this clone: Its antigen is still unknown.

The authors reverse transcribed all of the isolated RNA, so sequencing captured expressed TCRB transcripts. Here immunoSEQ multiplex PCR was the method, and the copy in TCRdb shows in-frame clones only, minus some. The repertoire holds 240,000 or so clones, about 30% seen once, with 4% in the top ten. What was sequenced was central memory CD4+ T cells from blood. The chain couples TRBV7-9 to TRBJ2-7, with D perhaps matching TRBD2 (5 bases). The receptor was isolated from a man aged 25 to 40 in good health. CDR3: CASSTTGEAEQYF. DNA for the CDR3: TGTGCCAGCAGTACCACCGGGGAAGCCGAGCAGTACTTC. The whole variable domain, filled in from reference TRBV7-9 and TRBJ2-7, reads DTGVSQNPRHKITKRGQNVTFRCDPISEHNRLYWYRQTLGQGPEFLTYFQNEAQLEKSRLLSDRFSAERPKGSFSTLEIQRTEQGDSAMYLCASSTTGEAEQYFGPGTRLTVT.